This T cell receptor (beta chain) was sequenced in a study of CD8+ T cells in alopecia areata. Noted treatment: oral pan-JAK inhibitor, 5-10 mg twice daily. T lymphocytes (CD4+ and CD8+) were sorted from PBMCs. In each case, RNA was isolated and then reverse transcribed into cDNA as the sequencing template. TCRdb's table, derived via immunoSEQ multiplex PCR, lists solely in-frame clones and lacks some. The repertoire has fewer than 250,000 clones, 40% to 55% of them found once; the top ten carry about 2.6%. V gave up 3 bases and J gave up 2 bases; unmatched junction bases: 6. CDR1 and CDR2 from the germline V gene are ENHRY and SYGVKD. This CDR3 is built from 17 residues.

This receptor was taken from a human donor with alopecia areata. The genes are TRBV10-3 and TRBJ2-3; the match to TRBD2 covers 12 bases. The material was CD4+ T cells sorted from blood, obtained around week 36, from a patient treated with tofacitinib. This CDR3 is CAISDSGLAGLTDTQYF. The CDR3 DNA reads TGTGCCATCAGTGACTCCGGACTAGCGGGGCTCACAGATACGCAGTATTTT.